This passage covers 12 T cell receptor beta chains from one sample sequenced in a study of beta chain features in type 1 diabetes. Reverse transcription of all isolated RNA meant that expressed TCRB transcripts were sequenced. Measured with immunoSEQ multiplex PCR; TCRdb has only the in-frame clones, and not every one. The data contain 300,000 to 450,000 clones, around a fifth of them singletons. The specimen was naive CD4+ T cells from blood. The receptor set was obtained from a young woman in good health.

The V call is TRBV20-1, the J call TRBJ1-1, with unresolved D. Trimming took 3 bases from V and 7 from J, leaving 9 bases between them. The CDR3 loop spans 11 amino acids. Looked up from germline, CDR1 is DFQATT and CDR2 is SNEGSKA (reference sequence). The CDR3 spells CSARIADEAFF. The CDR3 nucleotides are TGCAGTGCTAGGATCGCGGATGAAGCTTTCTTT.

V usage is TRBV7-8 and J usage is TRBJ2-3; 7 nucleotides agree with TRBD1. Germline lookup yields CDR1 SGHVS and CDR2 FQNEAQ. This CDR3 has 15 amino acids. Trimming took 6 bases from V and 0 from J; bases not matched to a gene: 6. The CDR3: CASRGRGKSTDTQYF. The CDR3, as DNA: TGTGCCAGCAGGGGCAGGGGGAAAAGCACAGATACGCAGTATTTT.

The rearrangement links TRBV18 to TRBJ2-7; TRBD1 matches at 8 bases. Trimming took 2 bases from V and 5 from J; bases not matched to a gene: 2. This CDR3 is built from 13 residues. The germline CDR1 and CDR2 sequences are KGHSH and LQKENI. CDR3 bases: TGTGCCAGCTCACCAGGACAGGGTAACGAGCAGTACTTC. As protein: CASSPGQGNEQYF.

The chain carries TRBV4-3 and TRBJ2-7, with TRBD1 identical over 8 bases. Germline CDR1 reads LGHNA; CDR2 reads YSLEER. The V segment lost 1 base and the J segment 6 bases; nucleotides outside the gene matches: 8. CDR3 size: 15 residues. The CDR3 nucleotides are TGCGCCAGCAGCCAAGGGACAGGGTTTCTCGGCGAGCAGTACTTC. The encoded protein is CASSQGTGFLGEQYF.

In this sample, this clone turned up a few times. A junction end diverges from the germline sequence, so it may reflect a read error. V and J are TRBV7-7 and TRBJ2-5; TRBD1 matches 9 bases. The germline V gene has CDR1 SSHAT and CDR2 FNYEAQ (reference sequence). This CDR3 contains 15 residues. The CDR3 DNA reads TGTGCTAGCAGCCTGACCTGGACAGGGGAAGAGACCCAGTACTTC. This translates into CASSLTWTGEETQYF.

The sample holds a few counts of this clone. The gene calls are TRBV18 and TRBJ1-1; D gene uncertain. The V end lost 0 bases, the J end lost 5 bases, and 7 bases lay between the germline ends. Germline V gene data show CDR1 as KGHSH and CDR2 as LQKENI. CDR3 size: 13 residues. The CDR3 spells CASSPPGVTEAFF. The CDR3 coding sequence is TGTGCCAGCTCACCACCCGGGGTGACTGAAGCTTTCTTT.

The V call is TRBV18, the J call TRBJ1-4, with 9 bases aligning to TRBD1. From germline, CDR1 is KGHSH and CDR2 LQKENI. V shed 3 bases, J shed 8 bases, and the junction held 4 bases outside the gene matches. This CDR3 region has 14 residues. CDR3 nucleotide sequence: TGTGCCAGCTCACCGGGGACAGGGAGCGAAAAACTGTTTTTT. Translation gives CASSPGTGSEKLFF.

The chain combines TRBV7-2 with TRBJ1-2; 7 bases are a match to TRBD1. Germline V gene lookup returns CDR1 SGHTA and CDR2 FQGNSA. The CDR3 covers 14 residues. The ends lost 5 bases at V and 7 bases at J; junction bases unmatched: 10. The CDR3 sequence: CASSVDRARGGYTF. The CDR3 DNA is TGTGCCAGCAGCGTAGACAGGGCCCGCGGTGGCTACACCTTC.

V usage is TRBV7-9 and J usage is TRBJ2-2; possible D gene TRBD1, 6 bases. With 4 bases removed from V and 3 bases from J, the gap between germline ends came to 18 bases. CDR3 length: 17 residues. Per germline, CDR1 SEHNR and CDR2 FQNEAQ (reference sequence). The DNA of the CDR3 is TGTGCCAGCAGCTATTATAGGCCAGGGGCGGACACCGGGGAGCTGTTTTTT. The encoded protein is CASSYYRPGADTGELFF.

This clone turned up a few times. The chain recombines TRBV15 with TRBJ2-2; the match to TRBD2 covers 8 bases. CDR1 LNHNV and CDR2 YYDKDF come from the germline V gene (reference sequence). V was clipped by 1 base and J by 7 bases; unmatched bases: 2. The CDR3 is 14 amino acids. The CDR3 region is CATSRAAGGGELFF. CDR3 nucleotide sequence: TGTGCCACCAGCAGAGCCGCGGGAGGCGGGGAGCTGTTTTTT.

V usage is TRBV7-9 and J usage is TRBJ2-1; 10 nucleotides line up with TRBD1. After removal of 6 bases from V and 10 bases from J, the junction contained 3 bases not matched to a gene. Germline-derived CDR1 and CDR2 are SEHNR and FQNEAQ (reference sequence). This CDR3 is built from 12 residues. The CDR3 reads CASSSGQGEQFF. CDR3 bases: TGTGCCAGCAGTTCGGGACAGGGGGAGCAGTTCTTC.

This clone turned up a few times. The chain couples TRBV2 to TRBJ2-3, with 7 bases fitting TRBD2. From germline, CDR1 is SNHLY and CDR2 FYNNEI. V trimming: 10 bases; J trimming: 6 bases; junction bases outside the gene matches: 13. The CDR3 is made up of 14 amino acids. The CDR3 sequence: CANLPDPSGDTQYF. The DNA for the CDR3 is TGTGCCAATCTGCCCGACCCTAGCGGCGATACGCAGTATTTT. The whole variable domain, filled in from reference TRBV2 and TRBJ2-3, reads EPEVTQTPSHQVTQMGQEVILRCVPISNHLYFYWYRQILGQKVEFLVSFYNNEISEKSEIFDDQFSVERPDGSNFTLKIRSTKLEDSAMYFCANLPDPSGDTQYFGPGTRLTVL.